This entry lists 28 T cell receptor beta chains sequenced from one sample in a study of shared clonotypes between healthy human individuals. Sequenced by immunoSEQ multiplex PCR; TCRdb stores in-frame clones only, minus some. The sample shows roughly 1,600,000 clones, around 98.5% of them seen only once. The sequencing input was naive CD4+ T cells sorted from blood. Subset in this sample: CD45RA+ positively selected. These receptor sequences come from a man aged 30-40 years in good health.

The rearrangement joins TRBV5-6 to TRBJ2-2; 9 nucleotides line up with TRBD1. This CDR3 has 16 residues. The V and J ends lost 3 bases and 2 bases, in that order; junction bases with no gene match: 5. Germline V gene sequence: CDR1 SGHDT, CDR2 YYEEEE. The CDR3 here is CASSSVDRGNTGELFF. The DNA for the CDR3 is TGTGCCAGCAGCTCAGTGGACAGGGGAAACACCGGGGAGCTGTTTTTT.

V and J are TRBV5-4 and TRBJ2-7, with D tentatively TRBD2 (5 bases). Trimming left V 4 bases short and J 6 bases short, with 14 bases between. The CDR3 is 13 residues long. Germline V CDR1 and CDR2: SGHNT, YYREEE (reference sequence). In nucleotides, the CDR3 is TGTGCCAGCAGCCCGGACCCCCGGGGCGAGCAGTACTTC. It yields the protein CASSPDPRGEQYF.

V is TRBV14 and J is TRBJ2-3; unclear D gene. The V end was cut by 6 bases, the J end by 4 bases, with 29 bases between. The germline CDR1 and CDR2 sequences are SGHDN and FVKESK. The CDR3 extends over 19 amino acids. The CDR3 DNA reads TGTGCCAGCAGTCCCCTGCTGGGAATGTCCCAAGGAGACTCAGATACGCAGTATTTT. It codes for CASSPLLGMSQGDSDTQYF.

This clone was observed a single time. The chain joins TRBV7-4 to TRBJ1-5, with 9 bases fitting TRBD1. Trimming cost V 0 bases and J 7 bases; bases outside gene matches: 4. The CDR3 spans 15 residues. Germline V gene sequence: CDR1 SGHVT, CDR2 SQSDAQ. CDR3 protein: CASSLAGTGNQPQHF. As DNA, the CDR3 is TGTGCCAGCAGCTTAGCGGGGACAGGGAACCAGCCCCAGCATTTT.

The chain is built from TRBV5-5 and TRBJ2-5; 7 positions agree with TRBD1. Germline lookup yields CDR1 SGHKS and CDR2 YYEKEE (reference sequence). The CDR3 totals 14 residues. V shed 4 bases, J shed 2 bases, and the junction held 5 bases outside the gene matches. The CDR3 bases are TGTGCCAGCAGCAAGGGACAGCTGCAAGAGACCCAGTACTTC. Translated, it gives CASSKGQLQETQYF.

Only one count was recorded for this clone. The chain has TRBV27 and TRBJ2-1; the match to TRBD2 covers 11 bases. The germline V gene encodes CDR1 MNHEY and CDR2 SMNVEV (reference sequence). CDR3 length: 16 residues. V lost 6 bases, J lost 2 bases, and 6 bases stayed unmatched. This CDR3 reads CASSNKGLAAYNEQFF. The CDR3 DNA sequence: TGTGCCAGCAGCAACAAGGGACTAGCGGCCTACAATGAGCAGTTCTTC.

The chain employs TRBV19 and TRBJ1-4; D is unresolved. V dropped 2 bases and J dropped 6 bases, with 10 bases sitting between them. The CDR3 contains 14 residues. Germline assignment: CDR1 LNHDA and CDR2 SQIVND (reference sequence). The CDR3 sequence is CASSILVRDEKLFF. The CDR3 DNA reads TGTGCCAGTAGTATACTGGTGAGAGATGAAAAACTGTTTTTT.

Remarks on this clone: Distinct nucleotide sequences in the sample also encode this CDR3. The chain links TRBV9 to TRBJ2-7; D is perhaps TRBD1 or TRBD2 (5 bases each). The CDR3 has 14 residues. Germline V gives CDR1 SGDLS, CDR2 YYNGEE. Trimming left V 0 bases short and J 2 bases short, with 9 bases between. The CDR3 bases are TGTGCCAGCAGCGTAGGGGGGATCACCTACGAGCAGTACTTC. Its translation is CASSVGGITYEQYF.

This clone was picked up one time. This rearrangement joins TRBV10-3 to TRBJ2-3; possible D gene TRBD1, 5 bases. The CDR3 is 13 residues long. In germline, CDR1 is ENHRY, CDR2 SYGVKD. V was pared by 5 bases and J by 14 bases, with 20 bases between. The CDR3 loop reads CAISIQGPSDRYF. The CDR3 region has the DNA TGTGCCATCAGTATTCAGGGCCCAAGTGATAGGTATTTT.

Here the CDR3 DNA reads TGTGCCAGTGGGGCGCAGGGGGCGGTTGGCTACACCTTC. Amino acid sequence: CASGAQGAVGYTF. The chain employs TRBV19 and TRBJ1-2; TRBD1 aligns across 8 bases. The CDR3 is 13 residues long. In germline, CDR1 is LNHDA, CDR2 SQIVND (reference sequence). The J segment lost 7 bases and the V segment lost 8 bases, leaving 9 bases of the junction unmatched.

The chain combines TRBV4-1 with TRBJ2-7, with TRBD2 matching over 11 bases. This CDR3 is built from 16 residues. V shed 4 bases and J 0 bases; nucleotides not matched to a gene: 5. The germline CDR1 and CDR2 sequences are MGHRA and YSYEKL. The CDR3 coding sequence is TGCGCCAGCAGCCGGACCGGGACTAGCGGCTCCTACGAGCAGTACTTC. The encoded protein is CASSRTGTSGSYEQYF.

This chain links TRBV5-6 with TRBJ2-2, with TRBD2 matching over 7 bases. This CDR3 has 16 residues. Germline V gives CDR1 SGHDT, CDR2 YYEEEE. J lost 5 bases, V lost 2 bases, and 9 bases had no gene match. The CDR3 here is CASSFLREGRTGELFF. The CDR3 DNA is TGTGCCAGCAGCTTTTTAAGGGAGGGACGGACCGGGGAGCTGTTTTTT.

V usage is TRBV18 and J usage is TRBJ1-3; D ambiguous. CDR1 and CDR2 (germline): KGHSH, LQKENI. V shed 0 bases and J shed 4 bases, with 13 bases lying between them. The CDR3 totals 16 residues. The CDR3 loop reads CASSPPGKGTGNTIYF. The CDR3 coding sequence is TGTGCCAGCTCACCACCTGGGAAGGGTACGGGAAACACCATATATTTT.

The chain is built from TRBV18 and TRBJ2-1; 7 positions agree with TRBD1. This CDR3 has 14 amino acids. Unmatched junction bases numbered 5, after V lost 5 bases and J lost 4 bases. CDR1 and CDR2 from the germline V gene are KGHSH and LQKENI. CDR3 coding DNA: TGTGCCAGCTCAGGGGACAGAAGTTACAATGAGCAGTTCTTC. Encoded protein: CASSGDRSYNEQFF.

The rearrangement uses TRBV5-1 and TRBJ2-3; 9 positions match TRBD2. Trimming took 4 bases from V and 5 from J; bases not matched to a gene: 11. The CDR3 runs 16 residues. Germline V gene lookup returns CDR1 SGHRS and CDR2 YFSETQ. In nucleotides, the CDR3 is TGCGCCAGCAGCAAGGGCGGGACTAGCAATGAAGATACGCAGTATTTT. It yields the protein CASSKGGTSNEDTQYF.

The chain carries TRBV6-5 and TRBJ2-7, with 9 bases that match TRBD1. This CDR3 is built from 14 residues. Trimming took 5 bases from V and 3 from J; bases not matched to a gene: 5. Germline loops: CDR1 MNHEY, CDR2 SVGAGI. CDR3: CASSHGTGNYEQYF. The CDR3 DNA is TGTGCCAGCAGTCACGGGACAGGGAACTACGAGCAGTACTTC.

The V and J genes are TRBV9 and TRBJ2-1, with D possibly TRBD2 on 5 matching bases. V lost 3 bases, J lost 3 bases, and 13 bases lay in between. There are 15 residues in the CDR3. Germline V gene data show CDR1 as SGDLS and CDR2 as YYNGEE. CDR3 sequence (DNA): TGTGCCAGCAGCGCCGCTGGACTTGGCTACAATGAGCAGTTCTTC. Translated, it gives CASSAAGLGYNEQFF.

The V gene is TRBV19, the J gene TRBJ2-1; D perhaps matches TRBD2 (6 bases). Germline-derived CDR1 and CDR2 are LNHDA and SQIVND (reference sequence). There are 13 residues in the CDR3. Trimming took 5 bases from V and 8 from J, leaving 13 bases between them. The CDR3 region is CASSVREWYEQFF. The CDR3 bases are TGTGCCAGTAGTGTACGGGAGTGGTATGAGCAGTTCTTC.

The V call is TRBV9, the J call TRBJ2-2; 7 bases agree with TRBD2. The CDR3 has 16 amino acids. Per germline, CDR1 SGDLS and CDR2 YYNGEE. With 3 bases clipped from V and 2 bases from J, the junction kept 7 bases outside the gene matches. CDR3: CASSAPAGLNTGELFF. CDR3 coding DNA: TGTGCCAGCAGCGCCCCAGCGGGATTAAACACCGGGGAGCTGTTTTTT. The full variable domain, in which reference TRBV9 and TRBJ2-2 provide the parts outside the CDR3, is DSGVTQTPKHLITATGQRVTLRCSPRSGDLSVYWYQQSLDQGLQFLIQYYNGEERAKGNILERFSAQQFPDLHSELNLSSLELGDSALYFCASSAPAGLNTGELFFGEGSRLTVL.

The sample holds one count of this clone. This chain connects TRBV10-2 to TRBJ2-7, with TRBD2 matching over 10 bases. Trimming at V came to 4 bases and at J to 4 bases, leaving 4 bases not matched to a gene. The germline V gene has CDR1 WSHSY and CDR2 SAAADI. This CDR3 is 14 amino acids long. The CDR3 is CASSVPSGSYEQYF. CDR3 DNA: TGCGCCAGCAGTGTGCCTAGCGGGAGTTACGAGCAGTACTTC.

This clone was recorded at least ten times. The genes are TRBV11-2 and TRBJ2-7; D uncertain. Per the germline V gene, CDR1 is SGHAT and CDR2 is FQNNGV. This CDR3 contains 16 residues. Trimming pared 5 bases from V and 5 bases from J, leaving 22 bases between. The CDR3 loop reads CASSPRSRSQWNEQYF. The CDR3 nucleotides read TGTGCCAGCAGCCCTCGGAGCCGTTCCCAATGGAACGAGCAGTACTTC. The full variable domain, completed using reference TRBV11-2 and TRBJ2-7, is EAGVAQSPRYKIIEKRQSVAFWCNPISGHATLYWYQQILGQGPKLLIQFQNNGVVDDSQLPKDRFSAERLKGVDSTLKIQPAKLEDSAVYLCASSPRSRSQWNEQYFGPGTRLTVT.

With respect to this clone: Other DNA sequences of this sample code for an identical CDR3. V gene TRBV5-1 combines with J gene TRBJ2-2; D not certain. This CDR3 has 14 amino acids. Looked up from germline, CDR1 is SGHRS and CDR2 is YFSETQ. V was shortened by 2 bases and J by 2 bases, with 7 bases between the two germline ends. The CDR3 coding sequence is TGCGCCAGCAGCTTTTCTGTAAACACCGGGGAGCTGTTTTTT. It codes for CASSFSVNTGELFF.

The chain links TRBV6-1 to TRBJ2-7; 10 bases line up with TRBD2. Germline trimming cut 0 bases from V and 7 bases from J; bases unmatched to any gene: 12. Germline V gives CDR1 MNHNS, CDR2 SASEGT. This CDR3 is built from 17 residues. The CDR3 region is CASSEALGGLASGEQYF. The CDR3 DNA follows: TGTGCCAGCAGTGAAGCCCTGGGGGGACTAGCGAGTGGGGAGCAGTACTTC.

The chain uses TRBV4-3 and TRBJ2-3; D unresolved. Germline-derived CDR1 and CDR2 are LGHNA and YSLEER. CDR3 length equals 14 residues. Trimming stripped 0 bases from V and 4 bases from J, with 8 bases between. The CDR3 region has the DNA TGCGCCAGCAGCCAAGATTTCAGCCCAGATACGCAGTATTTT. This gives the protein CASSQDFSPDTQYF.

This clone was counted a single time. Its ends do not fully match the called genes, so a read error is possible. The chain couples TRBV18 to TRBJ2-7, with 10 nucleotides matching TRBD1. The CDR3 loop spans 16 amino acids. Germline-derived CDR1 and CDR2 are KGHSH and LQKENI. The CDR3 DNA reads as TGTGCCAGCTCCCTTCAGGACAGGGGGAGCCCCTACGGGCAGTACTTC. Protein: CASSLQDRGSPYGQYF.

The V call is TRBV27, the J call TRBJ2-5, with 8 bases identical to TRBD1. V lost 6 bases and J lost 4; bases outside the gene matches: 7. Germline V lookup: CDR1 MNHEY, CDR2 SMNVEV (reference sequence). The CDR3 has 14 amino acids. The CDR3 spells CASSSTDRAETQYF. The CDR3 bases are TGTGCCAGCAGCTCAACGGACAGGGCAGAGACCCAGTACTTC.

This rearrangement joins TRBV2 to TRBJ1-5, with 10 positions matching TRBD1. The germline gives CDR1 SNHLY, CDR2 FYNNEI. This CDR3 is built from 14 residues. The junction had 5 bases not matched to a gene; V was cut back by 6 bases and J by 6 bases. The CDR3 loop is CASRETGGSQPQHF. The CDR3 coding sequence is TGTGCCAGCAGGGAGACAGGGGGCAGTCAGCCCCAGCATTTT.

The J gene is TRBJ2-7, the V gene TRBV30; D is unresolved. V was cut by 0 bases and J by 2 bases, with 8 bases left in between. This CDR3 spans 13 amino acids. CDR1 is GTSNPN and CDR2 is SVGIG in the germline V gene (reference sequence). The DNA of the CDR3 is TGTGCCTGGAGTGTAGGCCTAACCTACGAGCAGTACTTC. This encodes CAWSVGLTYEQYF. Using reference TRBV30 and TRBJ2-7 for the parts outside the CDR3, the full variable domain is SQTIHQWPATLVQPVGSPLSLECTVEGTSNPNLYWYRQAAGRGLQLLFYSVGIGQISSEVPQNLSASRPQDRQFILSSKKLLLSDSGFYLCAWSVGLTYEQYFGPGTRLTVT.